One and the same sample provided the 6 T cell receptor beta chains below, sequenced in a study of T cell changes during pregnancy in multiple sclerosis. Here immunoSEQ multiplex PCR was the method, and the copy in TCRdb shows in-frame clones only, minus some. The repertoire holds 70,000 to 100,000 clones, with over 85% as singletons. Material: peripheral blood, obtained in the first trimester of pregnancy. Receptor source: a female donor with multiple sclerosis, enrolled in a pregnancy study.

The chain employs TRBV6-4 and TRBJ2-3, with D possibly matching TRBD2 (7 bases). Trimming stripped 2 bases from V and 2 bases from J, with 8 bases between. Germline assignment: CDR1 MRHNA and CDR2 SNTAGT. This CDR3 is built from 14 residues. In DNA form, the CDR3 reads TGTGCCAGCAGTGACGGGGGGGCCACAGATACGCAGTATTTT. This gives the protein CASSDGGATDTQYF.

The V gene is TRBV10-3, the J gene TRBJ2-1; 11 positions agree with TRBD1. This CDR3 is 15 amino acids long. Germline CDR1 and CDR2: ENHRY and SYGVKD. The junction had 5 bases not matched to a gene; V was cut back by 4 bases and J by 6 bases. CDR3: CAISGPGQGVNEQFF. In nucleotides, the CDR3 is TGTGCCATCAGTGGGCCGGGACAGGGGGTCAATGAGCAGTTCTTC.

The chain uses TRBV19 and TRBJ2-7; TRBD1 is a possible D gene (5 bases). V shed 9 bases and J shed 0 bases, with 15 bases lying between them. Germline lookup yields CDR1 LNHDA and CDR2 SQIVND (reference sequence). There are 14 residues in the CDR3. The CDR3 is CASKQASPSYEQYF. The CDR3 DNA reads TGTGCCAGCAAACAGGCGTCCCCCTCCTACGAGCAGTACTTC.

The V call is TRBV5-4, the J call TRBJ2-7, with D possibly being TRBD2 (7 bases). Trimming left V 3 bases short and J 5 bases short, with 15 bases between. There are 14 residues in the CDR3. CDR1 is SGHNT, CDR2 YYREEE, per germline (reference sequence). The CDR3 loop is CASSSEWGGHEQYF. For the CDR3, the DNA is TGTGCCAGCAGCTCCGAATGGGGGGGCCACGAGCAGTACTTC.

V and J are TRBV6-5 and TRBJ1-5; the D is unclear. The V end lost 5 bases, the J end lost 4 bases, and 15 bases lay between the germline ends. This CDR3 is built from 15 residues. CDR1 is MNHEY and CDR2 is SVGAGI in the germline V gene. CDR3 protein: CASSTRGFGNQPQHF. The DNA of the CDR3 is TGTGCCAGCAGTACCCGCGGGTTCGGGAATCAGCCCCAGCATTTT.

The genes are TRBV6-1 and TRBJ2-5; 7 nucleotides align to TRBD1. V shed 8 bases, J shed 5 bases, and the junction held 14 bases outside the gene matches. From germline, CDR1 is MNHNS and CDR2 SASEGT. This CDR3 is 15 amino acids long. In nucleotides, the CDR3 is TGTGCCAGCGGACCGGGACAGAGCCCCGGGGAGACCCAGTACTTC. Translating gives CASGPGQSPGETQYF.